The clone carrying this T cell receptor (beta chain) has a handful of counts. Its specificity is unknown. The CDR3 covers 15 residues. V gave up 1 base and J gave up 0 bases, with 8 bases separating them. Germline CDR1 SGHDT, CDR2 YYEEEE. MiXCR was run by TCRdb on the 5' RACE reads, yielding one entry per CDR3 protein. The sample carries fewer than 80,000 distinct CDR3 sequences, approximately 23% recorded once. Whole-study findings and limits: Larger-cohort validation covered only one TCR beta V-J rearrangement.

This sequence originates from a female donor with breast cancer. The material sequenced was memory CD4+ T cells sorted from a lymph node. Subset denoted: memory CD4+ T cells, CD4+CD45RO+CD25-. The V gene is TRBV5-6, the J gene TRBJ2-1; D ambiguous. The CDR3 DNA sequence: TGTGCCAGCAGCTTGTCCGTCCGCTCCTACAATGAGCAGTTCTTC. Amino acids: CASSLSVRSYNEQFF.